This T cell receptor (beta chain) was obtained from a study of shared clonotypes between healthy human individuals. Sorted-subset replicate PCRs used roughly 210 ng of genomic DNA. This amount corresponded to tens of thousands of T cell genomes. Generated by immunoSEQ multiplex PCR, the TCRdb table keeps only in-frame clones and is missing some. The sample holds over a million clones, approximately 78% seen once. V dropped 6 bases and J dropped 4; count of bases not matched to a gene: 12. The germline CDR1 and CDR2 sequences are MGHRA and YSYEKL. The CDR3 is made up of 16 amino acids. The rearrangement joins TRBV4-1 to TRBJ1-1, with 9 bases aligning to TRBD1. The specimen sequenced was memory CD4+ T cells from PBMCs. As to subset: CD45RA-negative fraction. This TCR came from a man aged 18 to 29 in good health. Some clones in this sample may be carry-over from other donors' samples. CDR3 coding DNA: TGCGCCAGCAGGCCCCTACAGGGGGCTAGGGGCACTGAAGCTTTCTTT. It yields the protein CASRPLQGARGTEAFF.